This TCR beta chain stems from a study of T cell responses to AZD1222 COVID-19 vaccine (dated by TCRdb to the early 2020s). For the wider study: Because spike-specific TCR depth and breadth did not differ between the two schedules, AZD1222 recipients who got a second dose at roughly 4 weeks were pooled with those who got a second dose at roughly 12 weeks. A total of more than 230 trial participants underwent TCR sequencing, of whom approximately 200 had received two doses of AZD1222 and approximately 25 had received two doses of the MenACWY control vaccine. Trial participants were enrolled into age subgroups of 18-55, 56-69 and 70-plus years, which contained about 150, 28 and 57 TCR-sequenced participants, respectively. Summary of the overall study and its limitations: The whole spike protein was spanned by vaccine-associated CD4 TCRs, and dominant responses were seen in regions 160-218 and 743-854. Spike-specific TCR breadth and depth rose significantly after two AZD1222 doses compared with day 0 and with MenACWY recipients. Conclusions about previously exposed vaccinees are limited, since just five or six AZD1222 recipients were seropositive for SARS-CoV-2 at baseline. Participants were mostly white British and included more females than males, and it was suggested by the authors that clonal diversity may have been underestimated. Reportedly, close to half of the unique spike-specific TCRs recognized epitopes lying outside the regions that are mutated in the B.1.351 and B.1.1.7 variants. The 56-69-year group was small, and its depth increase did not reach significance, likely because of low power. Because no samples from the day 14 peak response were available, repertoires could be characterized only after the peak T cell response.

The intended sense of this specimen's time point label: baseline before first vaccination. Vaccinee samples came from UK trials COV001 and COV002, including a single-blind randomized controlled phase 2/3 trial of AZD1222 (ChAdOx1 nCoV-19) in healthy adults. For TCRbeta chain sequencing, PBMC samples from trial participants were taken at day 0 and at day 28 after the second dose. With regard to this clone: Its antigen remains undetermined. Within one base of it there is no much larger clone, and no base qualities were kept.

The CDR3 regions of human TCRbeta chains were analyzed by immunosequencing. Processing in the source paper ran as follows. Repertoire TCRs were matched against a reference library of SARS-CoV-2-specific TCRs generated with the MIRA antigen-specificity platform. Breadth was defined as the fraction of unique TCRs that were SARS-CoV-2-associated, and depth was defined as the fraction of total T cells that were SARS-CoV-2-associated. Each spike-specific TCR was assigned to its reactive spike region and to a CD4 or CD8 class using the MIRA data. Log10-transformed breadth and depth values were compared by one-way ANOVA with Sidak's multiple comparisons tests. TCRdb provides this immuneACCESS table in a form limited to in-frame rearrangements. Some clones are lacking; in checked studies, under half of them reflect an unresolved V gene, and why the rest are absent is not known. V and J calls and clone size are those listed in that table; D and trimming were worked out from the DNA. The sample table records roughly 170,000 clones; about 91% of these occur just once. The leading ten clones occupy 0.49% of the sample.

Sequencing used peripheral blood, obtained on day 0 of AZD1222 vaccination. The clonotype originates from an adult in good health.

The CDR3 region reads CASVPGLRGYEQYF. The DNA sequence is as follows: TGTGCCAGTGTACCGGGACTTCGAGGGTACGAGCAGTACTTC. This receptor chain uses TRBV2 and TRBJ2-7; tentative D gene TRBD2, with 6 bases matching. From a lookup of the germline V gene, CDR1 and CDR2 are SNHLY and FYNNEI. The CDR3 has 14 amino acids, counting the end cysteine and phenylalanine. The read is trimmed to its CDR3 DNA, 42 bases read in frame from base 1. Cut back by 9 bases and 4 bases, the V and J ends lie 19 bases apart.